Each of the 31 T cell receptor beta chains below was sequenced from the same sample in a study of blood T cell repertoires in COVID-19 (dated by TCRdb to the early 2020s). Libraries were built with the immunoSEQ multiplex PCR assay. Not all clones reach the TCRdb copy of this immuneACCESS table, which keeps in-frame sequences only. Checked studies attribute under half of the gap to unresolved V genes and leave the rest unexplained. The table for this sample lists over 250,000 clones; over 75% of them were counted only once. The ten largest clones take up 10% of the sample. The sample taken for sequencing was peripheral blood. The receptors derive from a woman in her 70s with COVID-19, enrolled during active disease.

The chain couples TRBV29-1 to TRBJ1-5; D remains ambiguous. The CDR3 has 14 amino acids. V was shortened by 4 bases and J by 6 bases, with 16 bases between the two germline ends. The germline CDR1 and CDR2 sequences are SQVTM and ANQGSEA. CDR3 DNA sequence: TGCAGCGTTGGTTACGGGGTAGCGGGTCAGCCCCAGCATTTT. As protein: CSVGYGVAGQPQHF.

Comments on this clone: The germline gene is not matched at one end of the junction; a read error may be the cause. V gene TRBV29-1 combines with J gene TRBJ2-1; 11 nucleotides agree with TRBD2. The CDR3 sequence is 16 residues long. Germline CDR1 SQVTM, CDR2 ANQGSEA. Here the CDR3 reads CSVGRTSGRSDNEQFF. The CDR3 DNA follows: TGCAGCGTCGGCCGGACTAGCGGGCGCTCCGACAATGAGCAGTTCTTC.

V is TRBV7-2 and J is TRBJ2-2; D remains unclear. The V gene lost 0 bases and the J gene lost 5 bases, with 7 bases spanning the gap. The CDR3 sequence is 14 residues long. Germline assignment: CDR1 SGHTA and CDR2 FQGNSA. The CDR3 loop is CASSLALRTGELFF. CDR3 nucleotide sequence: TGTGCCAGCAGCTTAGCATTGCGGACCGGGGAGCTGTTTTTT. Supplemented by reference TRBV7-2 and TRBJ2-2, the full variable domain reads GAGVSQSPSNKVTEKGKDVELRCDPISGHTALYWYRQSLGQGLEFLIYFQGNSAPDKSGLPSDRFSAERTGGSVSTLTIQRTQQEDSAVYLCASSLALRTGELFFGEGSRLTVL.

This chain joins TRBV7-9 and TRBJ2-1; D is undetermined. CDR3 size: 13 residues. The germline V gene has CDR1 SEHNR and CDR2 FQNEAQ (reference sequence). V dropped 10 bases and J dropped 0 bases, with 10 bases sitting between them. CDR3 residues: CATAGSSYNEQFF. The CDR3 DNA reads TGTGCCACCGCAGGAAGCTCCTACAATGAGCAGTTCTTC.

The V gene is TRBV27, the J gene TRBJ1-2; 8 nucleotides match TRBD1. The trim removed 8 bases at V and 6 bases at J, leaving 8 bases unmatched. The germline CDR1 and CDR2 sequences are MNHEY and SMNVEV (reference sequence). This CDR3 spans 13 amino acids. The CDR3 nucleotides are TGTGCCAGCGCCGGCAGGGGGCCAAATGGCTACACCTTC. This codes for CASAGRGPNGYTF.

This chain uses TRBV19 with TRBJ1-2, with 8 bases matching TRBD1. The CDR3 is 14 residues long. CDR1 LNHDA and CDR2 SQIVND come from the germline V gene (reference sequence). J gave up 4 bases and V 4 bases, and 5 bases lay outside the gene matches. The CDR3 nucleotides read TGTGCCAGTAGTACGGGACAGGCGAGCTATGGCTACACCTTC. Encoded protein: CASSTGQASYGYTF.

This rearrangement joins TRBV5-5 to TRBJ1-5; TRBD1 aligns across 10 bases. CDR1 and CDR2 from the germline V gene are SGHKS and YYEKEE (reference sequence). CDR3 size: 14 residues. V trimming: 4 bases; J trimming: 7 bases; junction bases outside the gene matches: 5. The CDR3 sequence is CASSQTGGPQPQHF. DNA of the CDR3: TGTGCCAGCAGCCAGACAGGGGGCCCCCAGCCCCAGCATTTT. Together with reference TRBV5-5 and TRBJ1-5, the CDR3 gives the full variable domain: DAGVTQSPTHLIKTRGQQVTLRCSPISGHKSVSWYQQVLGQGPQFIFQYYEKEERGRGNFPDRFSARQFPNYSSELNVNALLLGDSALYLCASSQTGGPQPQHFGDGTRLSIL.

This clone appeared once. The chain couples TRBV11-2 to TRBJ2-7; D is perhaps TRBD1 (5 bases). Germline V gene data show CDR1 as SGHAT and CDR2 as FQNNGV. The CDR3 runs to 13 residues. With 2 bases removed from V and 3 bases from J, the gap between germline ends came to 8 bases. CDR3 bases: TGTGCCAGCAGCTTATTGGGGCTCTACGAGCAGTACTTC. Translation: CASSLLGLYEQYF.

The V and J genes are TRBV11-2 and TRBJ1-5, with D maybe TRBD1 (5 bases). The CDR3 extends over 14 amino acids. Germline V gene lookup returns CDR1 SGHAT and CDR2 FQNNGV. V was trimmed by 5 bases and J by 6 bases, leaving 14 bases between them. The CDR3 is CASSPGAGSQPQHF. The DNA of the CDR3 is TGTGCCAGCAGCCCCGGGGCGGGGAGTCAGCCCCAGCATTTT.

The rearrangement uses TRBV27 and TRBJ2-3, with a possible D match to TRBD2 (6 bases). Germline values: CDR1 MNHEY, CDR2 SMNVEV (reference sequence). The CDR3 extends over 17 amino acids. Deletions cut 5 bases from V and 3 bases from J, with 21 bases between. CDR3 nucleotide sequence: TGTGCCAGCAGTCCACACCCACTAGCAAACGGTACAGATACGCAGTATTTT. Translation gives CASSPHPLANGTDTQYF.

The chain employs TRBV19 and TRBJ2-6; perhaps TRBD2 as D (6 bases). V was clipped by 4 bases and J by 0 bases, with 10 bases between them. CDR1 is LNHDA and CDR2 is SQIVND in the germline V gene (reference sequence). The CDR3 is made up of 16 amino acids. Here the CDR3 reads CASSTRGLSGANVLTF. CDR3 nucleotide sequence: TGTGCCAGTAGTACGAGGGGACTCTCTGGGGCCAACGTCCTGACTTTC.

The rearrangement joins TRBV4-1 to TRBJ1-2; no clear D gene. V was shortened by 4 bases and J by 2 bases, with 11 bases between the two germline ends. Looked up from germline, CDR1 is MGHRA and CDR2 is YSYEKL. This CDR3 comprises 14 residues. The CDR3 coding sequence is TGCGCCAGCAGCCGAGACCAGATAAACTATGGCTACACCTTC. As protein: CASSRDQINYGYTF.

The chain has TRBV28 and TRBJ2-1; possible D gene TRBD2, 5 bases. The CDR3 runs to 16 residues. Trimming removed 5 bases from V and 5 bases from J, with 19 bases in between. Germline values: CDR1 MDHEN, CDR2 SYDVKM. The DNA for the CDR3 is TGTGCCAGCAGTCCCTGGTCGGCGGGCGCGGACAATGAGCAGTTCTTC. As protein: CASSPWSAGADNEQFF.

This rearrangement joins TRBV5-1 to TRBJ1-4; no firm D call. CDR3 length: 16 residues. Trimming cost V 3 bases and J 8 bases, with 20 bases left between them. Germline CDR1 and CDR2: SGHRS and YFSETQ. The CDR3 region is CASSYTGRAGFEKLFF. Here the CDR3 DNA reads TGCGCCAGCAGCTACACGGGCCGGGCGGGTTTCGAAAAACTGTTTTTT. The full variable domain, in which reference TRBV5-1 and TRBJ1-4 provide the parts outside the CDR3, is KAGVTQTPRYLIKTRGQQVTLSCSPISGHRSVSWYQQTPGQGLQFLFEYFSETQRNKGNFPGRFSGRQFSNSRSEMNVSTLELGDSALYLCASSYTGRAGFEKLFFGSGTQLSVL.

J is TRBJ1-1 and V is TRBV3-1 (or the pseudogene TRBV3-2); 8 nucleotides agree with TRBD1. The CDR3 totals 14 residues. V lost 6 bases, J lost 3 bases, and 6 bases stayed unmatched. Germline V gene data show CDR1 as LGHDT and CDR2 as YNNKEL (reference sequence). CDR3 loop: CASSPTGGDTEAFF. Here the CDR3 DNA reads TGTGCCAGCAGTCCTACAGGGGGTGACACTGAAGCTTTCTTT.

The rearrangement links TRBV4-2 to TRBJ1-2; no clear D gene. Germline V gives CDR1 LGHNA, CDR2 YNFKEQ. V lost 0 bases, J lost 2 bases, and 4 bases lay in between. The CDR3 sequence is 13 residues long. The CDR3 bases are TGTGCCAGCAGCCAAGATATGAACTATGGCTACACCTTC. This codes for CASSQDMNYGYTF.

The chain is built from TRBV23-1 and TRBJ1-3; no firm D call. TRBV23-1 is assigned to the ORF class and has an uncertain function. The CDR3 length is 16 residues. Trimming shortened V by 0 bases and J by 3 bases, and 12 bases separated the two germline ends. CDR3 amino acids: CASSQSSGGYGNTIYF. CDR3 DNA sequence: TGCGCCAGCAGTCAATCGTCCGGAGGGTATGGAAACACCATATATTTT.

The chain is built from TRBV11-3 and TRBJ2-7, with D uncertain. This CDR3 spans 12 amino acids. Trimming pared 1 base from V and 4 bases from J, leaving 5 bases between. The germline gives CDR1 SGHNT, CDR2 YENEEA. CDR3 region: CASSLAGYEQYF. The CDR3 DNA reads as TGTGCCAGCAGCTTAGCCGGTTACGAGCAGTACTTC.

J is TRBJ2-1 and V is TRBV30; perhaps TRBD2 as D (6 bases). CDR1 and CDR2 from the germline V gene are GTSNPN and SVGIG (reference sequence). The CDR3 runs 15 residues. V gave up 0 bases and J gave up 8 bases, with 17 bases separating them. The chain's CDR3 is CAWSVLAGGDYEQFF. In DNA, the CDR3 is TGTGCCTGGAGTGTACTGGCCGGAGGGGACTATGAGCAGTTCTTC.

This clone was detected only once. This chain uses TRBV4-1 with TRBJ2-5; TRBD1 aligns across 10 bases. The CDR3 is made up of 15 amino acids. Trimming cost V 0 bases and J 4 bases; bases outside gene matches: 2. Germline loops: CDR1 MGHRA, CDR2 YSYEKL. The CDR3 sequence is CASSQDRDRGETQYF. Here the CDR3 DNA reads TGCGCCAGCAGCCAAGATAGGGACAGGGGAGAGACCCAGTACTTC.

This sequence joins TRBV18 and TRBJ1-3, with 10 bases that match TRBD1. Looked up from germline, CDR1 is KGHSH and CDR2 is LQKENI. V was pared by 2 bases and J by 7 bases, with 8 bases of the junction left unmatched. This CDR3 spans 16 amino acids. The CDR3 sequence is CASSPKTGGAGNTIYF. CDR3 nucleotides: TGTGCCAGCTCACCAAAGACAGGGGGCGCCGGTAACACCATATATTTT.

V and J are TRBV27 and TRBJ2-5; no reliable D call. The CDR3 is 14 amino acids. V lost 5 bases, J lost 2 bases, and 12 bases lay in between. From germline, CDR1 is MNHEY and CDR2 SMNVEV (reference sequence). As DNA, the CDR3 is TGTGCCAGCAGTCCAAGTAACGGGCAAGAGACCCAGTACTTC. This translates into CASSPSNGQETQYF.

The chain uses TRBV9 and TRBJ2-7; D might be TRBD2 (6 bases). Looked up from germline, CDR1 is SGDLS and CDR2 is YYNGEE. V was clipped by 2 bases and J by 3 bases, with 12 bases between them. CDR3 size: 14 residues. The CDR3 DNA sequence: TGTGCCAGCAGCGTCGGGACTGGAGACTACGAGCAGTACTTC. This sequence encodes CASSVGTGDYEQYF.

The chain employs TRBV5-4 and TRBJ2-5, with D perhaps TRBD1 (6 bases). This CDR3 contains 16 residues. CDR1 and CDR2 (germline): SGHNT, YYREEE (reference sequence). Deletions cut 4 bases from V and 4 bases from J, with 20 bases between. The CDR3 bases are TGTGCCAGCAGCGGAGACAGGATCCCAAATATAGAGACCCAGTACTTC. It codes for CASSGDRIPNIETQYF.

The CDR3 sequence: CASSLDASGVTGELFF. The CDR3 DNA reads TGTGCCAGCAGCTTGGACGCTAGCGGGGTCACCGGGGAGCTGTTTTTT. The rearrangement joins TRBV5-4 to TRBJ2-2; TRBD2 matches at 9 bases. V trimming: 0 bases; J trimming: 4 bases; junction bases outside the gene matches: 4. Germline lookup yields CDR1 SGHNT and CDR2 YYREEE (reference sequence). The CDR3 contains 16 residues.

The chain recombines TRBV5-1 with TRBJ2-7, with D tentatively TRBD2 (5 bases). The CDR3 has 13 amino acids. V lost 0 bases and J 3 bases, leaving 7 bases between the germline ends. CDR1 is SGHRS, CDR2 YFSETQ, per germline. The CDR3, as DNA: TGCGCCAGCAGCTTGGTGGGGAGCTACGAGCAGTACTTC. It encodes CASSLVGSYEQYF.

The V call is TRBV2, the J call TRBJ2-6; D is perhaps TRBD1 (5 bases). The germline V gene encodes CDR1 SNHLY and CDR2 FYNNEI. This CDR3 region has 15 residues. V lost 2 bases, J lost 0 bases, and 5 bases lay in between. As DNA, the CDR3 is TGTGCCAGCAGTGAAAGGGGCTCTGGGGCCAACGTCCTGACTTTC. Protein product: CASSERGSGANVLTF.

The V call is TRBV29-1, the J call TRBJ2-5; no firm D call. The V gene's germline CDR1 is SQVTM and CDR2 ANQGSEA. This CDR3 region has 12 residues. V was trimmed by 4 bases and J by 2 bases, leaving 8 bases between them. CDR3 in DNA: TGCAGCGTTGTTCCATCACAAGAGACCCAGTACTTC. The encoded protein is CSVVPSQETQYF.

This rearrangement joins TRBV30 to TRBJ2-1; D perhaps matches TRBD1 (5 bases). V was cut by 4 bases and J by 9 bases, with 16 bases left in between. CDR3 length equals 13 residues. Looked up from germline, CDR1 is GTSNPN and CDR2 is SVGIG (reference sequence). The chain's CDR3 is CAWTGNVLGEQFF. The DNA of the CDR3 is TGTGCCTGGACAGGGAATGTTTTGGGTGAGCAGTTCTTC.

The V gene is TRBV28, the J gene TRBJ2-2; D is unresolved. From germline, CDR1 is MDHEN and CDR2 SYDVKM. The CDR3 sequence is 16 residues long. Trimming left V 3 bases short and J 0 bases short, with 11 bases between. CDR3 in amino acids: CASSFLGTSNTGELFF. Here the CDR3 DNA reads TGTGCCAGCAGTTTTTTGGGCACTTCGAACACCGGGGAGCTGTTTTTT.

This chain connects TRBV7-2 to TRBJ1-4, with 11 bases that match TRBD1. Germline V gene lookup returns CDR1 SGHTA and CDR2 FQGNSA. The CDR3 runs 14 residues. After removal of 6 bases from V and 7 bases from J, the junction contained 4 bases not matched to a gene. CDR3 in DNA: TGTGCCAGCAGTTGGGACAGGGGGACTGAAAAACTGTTTTTT. It encodes CASSWDRGTEKLFF.